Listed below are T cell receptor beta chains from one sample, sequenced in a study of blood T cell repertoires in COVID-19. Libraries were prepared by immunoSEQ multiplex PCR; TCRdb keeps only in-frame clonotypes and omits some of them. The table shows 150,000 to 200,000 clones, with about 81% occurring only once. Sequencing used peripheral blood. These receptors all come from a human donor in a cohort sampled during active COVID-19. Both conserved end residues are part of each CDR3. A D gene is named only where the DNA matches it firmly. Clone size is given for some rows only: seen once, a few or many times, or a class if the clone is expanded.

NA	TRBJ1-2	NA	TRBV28	CASRDYFDGYTF	TGTGCCAGCCGGGACTATTTTGATGGCTACACCTTC
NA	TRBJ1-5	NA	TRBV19	CASSIVDSYSNQPQHF	TGTGCCAGTAGTATAGTAGACAGCTATAGCAATCAGCCCCAGCATTTT
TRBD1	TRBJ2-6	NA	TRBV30	CAWSVYRDRGAGANVLTF	TGTGCCTGGAGTGTCTACCGGGACAGGGGGGCAGGGGCCAACGTCCTGACTTTC
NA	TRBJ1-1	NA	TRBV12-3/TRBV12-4	CASGLRTEAFF	TGTGCCAGCGGTTTGAGGACTGAAGCTTTCTTT
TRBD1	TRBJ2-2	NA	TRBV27	CASSHRQGVSGELFF	TGTGCCAGCAGTCACCGACAGGGGGTCTCCGGGGAGCTGTTTTTT
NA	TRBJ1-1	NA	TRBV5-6	CASRSGWEGTEAFF	TGTGCCAGCAGATCAGGGTGGGAGGGCACTGAAGCTTTCTTT
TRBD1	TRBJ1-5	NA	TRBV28	CASSSGQGGYQPQHF	TGTGCCAGCAGTTCAGGACAGGGAGGTTATCAGCCCCAGCATTTT
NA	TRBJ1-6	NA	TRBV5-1	CASSLGQGSGSPLHF	TGCGCCAGCAGCTTGGGCCAGGGTTCTGGTTCACCCCTCCACTTT
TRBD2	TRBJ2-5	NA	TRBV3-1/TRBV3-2	CASERGSQETQYF	TGTGCCAGTGAGCGGGGGAGCCAAGAGACCCAGTACTTC
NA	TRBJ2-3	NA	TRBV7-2	CASSLSGNRADTQYF	TGTGCCAGCAGCTTGTCAGGGAATCGAGCCGATACGCAGTATTTT
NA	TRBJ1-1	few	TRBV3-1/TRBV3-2	CASSQDTGWGALKNTEAFF	TGTGCCAGCAGCCAAGATACCGGGTGGGGCGCGCTGAAGAACACTGAAGCTTTCTTT
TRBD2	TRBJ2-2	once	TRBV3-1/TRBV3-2	CASSQGFRGRNTGELFF	TGTGCCAGCAGCCAAGGATTCCGCGGGAGGAACACCGGGGAGCTGTTTTTT
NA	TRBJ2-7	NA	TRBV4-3	CASSQEVAVSSYEQYF	TGCGCCAGCAGCCAAGAGGTAGCGGTGAGCTCCTACGAGCAGTACTTC
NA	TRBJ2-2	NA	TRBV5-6	CASSPDFATGELFF	TGTGCCAGCAGCCCGGACTTTGCAACCGGGGAGCTGTTTTTT
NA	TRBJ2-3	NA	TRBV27	CASSPGHRTDTQYF	TGTGCCAGCAGCCCGGGACACCGCACAGATACGCAGTATTTT
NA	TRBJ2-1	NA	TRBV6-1	CASSAQGSSSYNEQFF	TGTGCCAGCAGTGCGCAGGGCAGTAGCTCCTACAATGAGCAGTTCTTC
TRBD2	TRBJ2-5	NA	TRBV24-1	CATSLTGTREETQYF	TGTGCCACCAGTCTTACCGGGACTAGGGAAGAGACCCAGTACTTC
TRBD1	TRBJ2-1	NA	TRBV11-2	CASSSQGAGGYEQFF	TGTGCCAGCAGCTCACAGGGGGCGGGCGGCTATGAGCAGTTCTTC
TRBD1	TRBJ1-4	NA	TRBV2	CASRQGLRLNEKLFF	TGTGCCAGTAGACAGGGTTTGAGACTTAATGAAAAACTGTTTTTT
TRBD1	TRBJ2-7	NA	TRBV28	CASSQQGGFYEQYF	TGTGCCAGCAGTCAACAGGGGGGATTCTACGAGCAGTACTTC
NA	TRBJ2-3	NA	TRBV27	CASSLFFRDTQYF	TGTGCCAGCAGCCTCTTCTTCAGGGATACGCAGTATTTT
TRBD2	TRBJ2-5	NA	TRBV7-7	CASSLRVGSGSAEETQYF	TGTGCTAGCAGCCTGCGAGTGGGAAGCGGGAGTGCCGAAGAGACCCAGTACTTC
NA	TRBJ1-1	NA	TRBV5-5	CASSAHRNTEAFF	TGTGCCAGCAGCGCACACCGGAACACTGAAGCTTTCTTT
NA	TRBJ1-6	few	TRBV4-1	CASSPLTQQGVSPLHF	TGCGCCAGCAGCCCCCTAACCCAACAGGGAGTCTCACCCCTCCACTTT
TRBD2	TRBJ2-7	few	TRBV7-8	CASSRSTSGGVIYEQYF	TGTGCCAGCAGCCGGTCCACTAGCGGGGGGGTGATCTACGAGCAGTACTTC
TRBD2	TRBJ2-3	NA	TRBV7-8	CASSLGLAGGTTDTQYF	TGTGCCAGCAGCTTAGGACTAGCGGGGGGCACCACAGATACGCAGTATTTT
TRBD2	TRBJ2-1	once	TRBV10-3	CAISEMTSGYQGEQFF	TGTGCCATCAGTGAGATGACTAGCGGTTACCAAGGTGAGCAGTTCTTC
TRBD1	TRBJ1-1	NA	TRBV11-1	CASSAGGLGTEAFF	TGTGCCAGCAGCGCAGGGGGGCTGGGCACTGAAGCTTTCTTT
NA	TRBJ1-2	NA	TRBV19	CASRSGVRYTF	TGTGCCAGTAGATCAGGGGTTCGCTACACCTTC
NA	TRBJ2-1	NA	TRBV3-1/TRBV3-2	CASSASGYNEQFF	TGTGCCAGCAGTGCCAGCGGCTACAATGAGCAGTTCTTC
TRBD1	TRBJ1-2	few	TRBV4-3	CASSQDIGGHYGYTF	TGCGCCAGCAGCCAAGATATAGGGGGCCACTATGGCTACACCTTC
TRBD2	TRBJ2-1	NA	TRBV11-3	CASSFAGVTYNEQFF	TGTGCCAGCAGCTTCGCGGGGGTCACCTACAATGAGCAGTTCTTC
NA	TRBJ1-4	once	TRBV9	CASSATGQLNEKLFF	TGTGCCAGCAGCGCCACGGGACAACTAAATGAAAAACTGTTTTTT
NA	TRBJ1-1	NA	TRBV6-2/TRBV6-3	CASSLGEATEAFF	TGTGCCAGCAGCCTCGGGGAGGCCACTGAAGCTTTCTTT
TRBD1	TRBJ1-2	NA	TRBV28	CASSSTGAYGYTF	TGTGCCAGCAGTTCCACAGGGGCCTATGGCTACACCTTC
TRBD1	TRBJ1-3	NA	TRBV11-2	CASSSLRDRVGHTIYF	TGTGCCAGCAGCTCCCTACGGGACAGGGTAGGGCACACCATATATTTT
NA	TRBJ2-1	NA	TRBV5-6	CASSLAYGNEQFF	TGTGCCAGCAGCTTGGCCTACGGGAATGAGCAGTTCTTC
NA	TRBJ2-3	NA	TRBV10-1	CASSESITGTDTQYF	TGCGCCAGCAGTGAGTCAATAACAGGCACAGATACGCAGTATTTT
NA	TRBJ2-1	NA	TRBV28	CASSYPSAADNEQFF	TGTGCCAGCAGTTACCCCTCGGCGGCGGACAATGAGCAGTTCTTC
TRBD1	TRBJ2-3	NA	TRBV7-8	CASSSTKTGTGDNTQYF	TGTGCCAGCAGCTCTACTAAGACCGGGACAGGTGATAATACGCAGTATTTT
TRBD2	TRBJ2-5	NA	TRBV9	CASSFGTSGSVETQYF	TGTGCCAGCAGCTTTGGGACTAGCGGGAGTGTGGAGACCCAGTACTTC
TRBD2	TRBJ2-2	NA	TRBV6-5	CASSGGARTGELFF	TGTGCCAGCAGCGGGGGGGCGCGTACCGGGGAGCTGTTTTTT
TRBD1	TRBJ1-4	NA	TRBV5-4	CASSASGQSFNEKLFF	TGTGCCAGCAGCGCATCGGGACAGAGCTTTAATGAAAAACTGTTTTTT
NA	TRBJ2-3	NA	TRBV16	CASSQAGGTDTQYF	TGTGCCAGCAGCCAAGCAGGGGGGACAGATACGCAGTATTTT
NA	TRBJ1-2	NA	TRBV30	CAWRFDYGYTF	TGTGCCTGGCGGTTTGACTATGGCTACACCTTC
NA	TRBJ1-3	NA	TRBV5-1	CASSSGSPSGNTIYF	TGCGCCAGCAGTTCCGGGAGCCCCTCTGGAAACACCATATATTTT
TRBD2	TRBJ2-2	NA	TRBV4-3	CASSQASGGGGNTGELFF	TGCGCCAGCAGCCAAGCCAGCGGGGGAGGGGGGAACACCGGGGAGCTGTTTTTT
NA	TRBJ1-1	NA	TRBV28	CASTRGGVRDRAEAFF	TGTGCCAGCACCCGAGGGGGGGTTCGGGATAGGGCTGAAGCTTTCTTT
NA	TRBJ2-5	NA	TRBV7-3	CASSLNPGALGAQYF	TGTGCCAGCAGCTTAAACCCTGGGGCCCTAGGAGCCCAGTACTTC
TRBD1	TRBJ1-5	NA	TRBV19	CASTRTGPFTTNQPQHF	TGTGCCAGTACCAGGACAGGGCCATTTACTACAAATCAGCCCCAGCATTTT
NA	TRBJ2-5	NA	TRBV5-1	CASSLAEGLKETQYF	TGCGCCAGCAGCTTGGCCGAGGGATTGAAAGAGACCCAGTACTTC
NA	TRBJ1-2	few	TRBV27	CASSSGDSLYGYTF	TGTGCCAGCAGCTCGGGGGACTCCCTCTATGGCTACACCTTC
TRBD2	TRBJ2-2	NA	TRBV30	CAWRLAGDTGELFF	TGTGCCTGGAGGTTAGCGGGAGATACCGGGGAGCTGTTTTTT
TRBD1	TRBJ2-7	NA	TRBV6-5	CASRSDRGPLGEQYF	TGTGCCAGCAGGAGTGACAGGGGCCCATTGGGCGAGCAGTACTTC
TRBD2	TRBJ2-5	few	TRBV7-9	CASSSQRGGQETQYF	TGTGCCAGCAGCTCCCAGCGGGGCGGTCAAGAGACCCAGTACTTC